These 14 T cell receptor beta chains share one sample of origin, sequenced in a study of read filtering for tumor transcriptome and immune sequencing. This library used roughly 370 ng RNA and molecular barcoded adaptors spanning alpha/delta and beta/gamma chains. A single record per CDR3 protein comes from TCRdb applying MiXCR to the reads. The sample includes around 130,000 distinct CDR3 sequences, approximately 13% of them seen just once. Input material: a population of CD138-negative cells sorted from bone marrow. The receptors were gathered from a donor at least 40 years old with multiple myeloma.

Comment on this clonotype: This could be a read error, since a much larger clone is one nucleotide away. DNA for the CDR3: TGCAGCGTTCCCTCAAGGGGACAAGAGACCCAGGACTTC. Translating it yields CSVPSRGQETQDF. V gene TRBV29-1 combines with J gene TRBJ2-5, with D possibly being TRBD1 (6 bases). The CDR3 contains 13 residues. Germline lookup yields CDR1 SQVTM and CDR2 ANQGSEA.

This clonotype was picked up many times. The chain has TRBV4-2 and TRBJ2-3; 10 bases map to TRBD2. The CDR3 covers 16 residues. In germline, CDR1 is LGHNA, CDR2 YNFKEQ. V lost 0 bases, J lost 5 bases, and 5 bases stayed unmatched. As DNA, the CDR3 is TGTGCCAGCAGCCAAGATGGAGCGGGGGGGAGAGATACGCAGTATTTT. This codes for CASSQDGAGGRDTQYF.

This clonotype appeared many times. One junction end disagrees with the germline gene, perhaps due to a read error. This chain connects TRBV14 to TRBJ2-1; TRBD1 matches at 8 bases. CDR1 is SGHDN, CDR2 FVKESK, per germline. The length of the CDR3 is 12 residues. The CDR3 protein is CASSLAGTGLLF. In nucleotides, the CDR3 is TGTGCCAGCAGCCTGGCCGGGACAGGTCTCCTCTTC. The full variable domain, with the rest looked up from reference TRBV14 and TRBJ2-1, is EAGVTQFPSHSVIEKGQTVTLRCDPISGHDNLYWYRRVMGKEIKFLLHFVKESKQDESGMPNNRFLAERTGGTYSTLKVQPAELEDSGVYFCASSLAGTGLLFGPGTRLTVL.

This clonotype was observed many times. The chain combines TRBV15 with TRBJ2-1; TRBD1 matches at 10 bases. The germline CDR1 and CDR2 sequences are LNHNV and YYDKDF (reference sequence). The CDR3 loop spans 17 amino acids. V was pared by 5 bases and J by 6 bases, with 13 bases of the junction left unmatched. The CDR3 loop reads CATSGSSGTGVTNEQFF. The DNA of the CDR3 is TGTGCCACCAGCGGTAGTTCCGGGACAGGGGTAACCAATGAGCAGTTCTTC. The full variable domain, in which reference TRBV15 and TRBJ2-1 provide the parts outside the CDR3, is DAMVIQNPRYQVTQFGKPVTLSCSQTLNHNVMYWYQQKSSQAPKLLFHYYDKDFNNEADTPDNFQSRRPNTSFCFLDIRSPGLGDTAMYLCATSGSSGTGVTNEQFFGPGTRLTVL.

This clonotype was counted at least ten times. The chain is built from TRBV20-1 and TRBJ1-5; D is unresolved. This CDR3 has 14 amino acids. Germline V lookup: CDR1 DFQATT, CDR2 SNEGSKA (reference sequence). Trimming took 1 base from V and 4 from J, leaving 11 bases between them. The CDR3 spells CSARGPAQNQPQHF. The CDR3 DNA reads TGCAGTGCTAGAGGGCCGGCTCAAAATCAGCCCCAGCATTTT.

The table lists this clonotype with many counts. The rearrangement links TRBV19 to TRBJ1-5; D may be TRBD1 (5 bases). V gave up 2 bases and J gave up 7 bases, with 15 bases separating them. Germline lookup yields CDR1 LNHDA and CDR2 SQIVND (reference sequence). CDR3 size: 15 residues. The DNA of the CDR3 is TGTGCCAGTAGTATAAAATTCGGGGGGAACCAGCCCCAGCATTTT. Its translation: CASSIKFGGNQPQHF.

The table lists this clonotype with many counts. This sequence joins TRBV6-6 and TRBJ1-4; perhaps TRBD1 as D (5 bases). CDR1 MNHNY and CDR2 SVGAGI come from the germline V gene (reference sequence). The V end lost 5 bases, the J end lost 10 bases, and 11 bases lay between the germline ends. CDR3 length: 12 residues. The CDR3 DNA sequence: TGTGCCAGCAGTGCGGACATGCGAAAACTGTTTTTT. This encodes CASSADMRKLFF.

This clonotype was picked up a small number of times. A much larger clone lies one base from this, so it may be a read error. The chain links TRBV7-9 to TRBJ2-1; perhaps D is TRBD1 or TRBD2 (7 bases each). The germline gives CDR1 SEHNR, CDR2 FQNEAQ (reference sequence). Trimming left V 5 bases short and J 12 bases short, with 17 bases between. The CDR3 is made up of 13 amino acids. Here the CDR3 DNA reads TGTGCCAGCAGCCCCCGGGGGGCAGGGGGGCAGTTCTTC. This encodes CASSPRGAGGQFF.

A word on this clonotype: A clone one base away is much larger, so this may be a read error. The V gene is TRBV28, the J gene TRBJ1-5; tentative D call: TRBD1 (5 bases). The CDR3 consists of 16 residues. Germline V gene sequence: CDR1 MDHEN, CDR2 SYDVKM. The CDR3 here is CASTRPGGGVNRPQHF. The CDR3 nucleotides are TGTGCCAGCACTCGACCAGGTGGGGGAGTCAATCGGCCCCAGCATTTT.

This clonotype occurred many times. This chain links TRBV7-9 with TRBJ1-4, with D perhaps TRBD1 (6 bases). CDR3 length equals 16 residues. CDR1 and CDR2 from the germline V gene are SEHNR and FQNEAQ (reference sequence). V lost 5 bases and J lost 3, with 16 bases in between. The CDR3 DNA reads as TGTGCCAGCAGCCCACAGCCGGACAGCGCTAATGAAAAACTGTTTTTT. Protein product: CASSPQPDSANEKLFF.

This clonotype was counted many times. The chain has TRBV20-1 and TRBJ2-1; 8 bases are a match to TRBD2. The trim removed 6 bases at V and 6 bases at J, leaving 13 bases unmatched. This CDR3 contains 15 residues. CDR1 and CDR2 from the germline V gene are DFQATT and SNEGSKA (reference sequence). CDR3 DNA: TGCAGTGCCTTCCTTCTAGCGGGCCCCGCCAATGAGCAGTTCTTC. Its translation: CSAFLLAGPANEQFF.

A note on this clonotype: A much larger clone differs by one base, so this may be a read error. The CDR3 here is CASSAYRDGYTDTLYF. The CDR3 nucleotides are TGTGCCAGCAGTGCATACCGGGACGGATACACAGATACGCTGTATTTT. This chain connects TRBV27 to TRBJ2-3; D may be TRBD1 or TRBD2 (5 bases each). The CDR3 is 16 residues long. From germline, CDR1 is MNHEY and CDR2 SMNVEV (reference sequence).

This clonotype was picked up many times. This chain joins TRBV5-1 and TRBJ2-1, with 12 positions matching TRBD2. Germline assignment: CDR1 SGHRS and CDR2 YFSETQ. V was clipped by 5 bases and J by 1 base; unmatched bases: 16. There are 20 residues in the CDR3. CDR3 loop: CASSSGPTSGRPSSYNEQFF. The CDR3 DNA follows: TGCGCCAGCAGTTCAGGACCGACTAGCGGGAGACCTTCTTCCTACAATGAGCAGTTCTTC.

This clonotype was picked up many times. The rearrangement links TRBV5-1 to TRBJ2-2; unclear D gene. The CDR3 is 13 amino acids. Germline V gene lookup returns CDR1 SGHRS and CDR2 YFSETQ. The ends were cut back, 4 bases at V and 8 bases at J, with 12 bases in the middle. CDR3 region: CASSQEPSGELFF. As DNA, the CDR3 is TGCGCCAGCAGCCAGGAGCCGTCTGGGGAGCTGTTTTTT.